This TCR beta chain stems from a study of blood T cell repertoires in COVID-19 (dated by TCRdb to about 2020). Concerning the study at large: Samples from collaborators originated in the United States, Italy and Spain and spanned both the acute and convalescent phases of COVID-19. The material from the prospective study consisted of cDNA or gDNA derived from T cells, B-cell-depleted T cells, or PBMCs. The dataset comprised deeply sampled blood TCRbeta repertoires from subjects exposed to, actively infected with, or recovered from COVID-19. The repertoires were released in a freely available public database meant as a resource for research on the immune response to SARS-CoV-2. Samples came from the ongoing ImmuneRACE study (first 160 participants) plus 1,254 subjects from 6 global collaborators. A de-identified subject ID, COVID-19 status, age in years and sex were almost always included in the sample metadata. Where available, HLA class I and class II types were obtained from metadata supplied by the sample provider rather than from assay-based typing.

General conclusions and limits of the study: The quantity of clinical and demographic metadata differed by source and by participant and was supplied without curation.

In Seattle, one collaborating source enrolled patients while the infection was active and tracked those patients longitudinally over the course of disease. The collaborating institutions used their own protocols to collect whole blood in K2EDTA tubes. For TCRbeta analysis, collaborators shipped samples as frozen whole blood, isolated PBMCs, or DNA extracted from either of those sample types. TCRbeta CDR3 regions were amplified from genomic DNA using the immunoSEQ Assay, a bias-controlled multiplex PCR. As for the original processing: The number of nucleated cells in each sample was estimated by amplification of reference gene primers within the assay. Sequence reads were collapsed and filtered to measure the absolute abundance of every unique TCRbeta CDR3 rearrangement. For each sample, productive Simpson clonality was calculated by taking the square root of Simpson's diversity index across productive rearrangements. Not all clones reach the TCRdb copy of this immuneACCESS table, which keeps in-frame sequences only. Checked studies attribute under half of the gap to unresolved V genes and leave the rest unexplained. That table gives V, J and clone size, and the DNA gave D and trimming. This sample holds around 250,000 clones; around 90% were observed only once. The ten most abundant clones make up 2.1% of the sample.

V loses 4 bases of germline sequence and J loses 0 bases, and the interval between the two ends is 17 bases. CDR1 SGHNT and CDR2 YYREEE were looked up in the germline V gene (reference sequence). The CDR3 sequence holds 16 residues, the cysteine and phenylalanine included. Of all the DNA, just the CDR3 is kept, 48 bases in frame from base 1. About this clone itself: What antigen it recognizes has not been identified. Base qualities are not provided; no much larger clone lies one nucleotide away.

This receptor was identified in a woman in her sixties or seventies with COVID-19, enrolled during active disease. Recombination linked TRBV5-4 to TRBJ2-7, with a weak D call of TRBD1 (6 bases match). The sequencing sample was made of peripheral blood. The DNA sequence is as follows: TGTGCCAGCAGCCCGGGCCAAGACAGGAGCTCCTACGAGCAGTACTTC. The encoded protein is CASSPGQDRSSYEQYF.